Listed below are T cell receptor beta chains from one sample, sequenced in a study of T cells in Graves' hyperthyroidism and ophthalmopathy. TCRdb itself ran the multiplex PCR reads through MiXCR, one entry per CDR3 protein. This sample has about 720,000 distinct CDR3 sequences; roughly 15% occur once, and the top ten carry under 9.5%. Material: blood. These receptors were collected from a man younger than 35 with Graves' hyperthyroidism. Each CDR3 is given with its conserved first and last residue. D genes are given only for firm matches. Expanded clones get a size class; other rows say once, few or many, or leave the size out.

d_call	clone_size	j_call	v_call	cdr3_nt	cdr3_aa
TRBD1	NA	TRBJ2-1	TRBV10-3	TGTGCCATCAGTGGACAGGGGGCCAATGAGCAGTTCTTC	CAISGQGANEQFF
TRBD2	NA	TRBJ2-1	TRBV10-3	TGTGCCATCAGTGACGGGACTAGCGACTACAATGAGCAGTTCTTC	CAISDGTSDYNEQFF
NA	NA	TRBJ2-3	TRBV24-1	TGTGCCACCAGTGACCCAGGGGACCTTTGGCCAGATACGCAGTATTTT	CATSDPGDLWPDTQYF
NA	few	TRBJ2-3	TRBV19	TGTGCCAGCCGAAGCATAGATACGCAGTATTTT	CASRSIDTQYF
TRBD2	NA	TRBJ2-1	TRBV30	TGTGCCTGGGCGACTAGCGGGACTATTAGTTGGTATGAGCAGTTCTTC	CAWATSGTISWYEQFF
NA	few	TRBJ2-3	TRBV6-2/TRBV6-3	TGTGCCAGCAGCATGACTAGATCAGGTGCAGATACGCAGTATTTT	CASSMTRSGADTQYF
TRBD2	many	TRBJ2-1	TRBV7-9	TGTGCCAGCAGCTTAGAGGGAGCGGGAGGCAGCTCCTACAATGAGCAGTTCTTC	CASSLEGAGGSSYNEQFF
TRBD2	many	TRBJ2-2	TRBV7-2	TGTGCCAGCAGCCTGGGACTAGCGGGGGCGGTCGGGGAGCTGTTTTTT	CASSLGLAGAVGELFF
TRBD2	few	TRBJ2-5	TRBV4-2	TGTGCCAGCAGCCAAGAACGAGCGGGAGAGGGGGAGACCCAGTACTTC	CASSQERAGEGETQYF
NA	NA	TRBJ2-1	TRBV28	TGTGCCAGCAGCTTCTCGGAGGCTACTAGCAATGAGCAGTTCTTC	CASSFSEATSNEQFF
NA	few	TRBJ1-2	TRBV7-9	TGTGCCAGCAGCTTAGTACGCAGGACACGCTATGGCTACACCTTC	CASSLVRRTRYGYTF
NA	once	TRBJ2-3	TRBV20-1	TGCAGTGCTAGAGGAACGGGTAGCACAGATACGCAGTATTTT	CSARGTGSTDTQYF
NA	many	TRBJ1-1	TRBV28	TGTGCCAGCAGTTTATGGACCCCTGGTACTGAAGCTTTCTTT	CASSLWTPGTEAFF
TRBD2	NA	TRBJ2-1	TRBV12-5	TGTGCTAGTGGTTCAGCCGGGGGGTATGAGCAGTTCTTC	CASGSAGGYEQFF
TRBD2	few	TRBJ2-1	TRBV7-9	TGTGCCAGCAGCGGGGGACTAGCGGGGAACAATGAGCAGTTCTTC	CASSGGLAGNNEQFF
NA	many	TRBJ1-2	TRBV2	TGTGCCAGCATGGGGGTCCCTGGCTACACCTTC	CASMGVPGYTF
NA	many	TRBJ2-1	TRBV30	TGTGCCTGGAAACCGCCATACAATGAGCAGTTCTTC	CAWKPPYNEQFF
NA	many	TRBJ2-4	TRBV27	TGTGCCAGCAGTGTCACGGTTGGGTTATCCAAAAACATTCAGTACTTC	CASSVTVGLSKNIQYF
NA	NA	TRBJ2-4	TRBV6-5	TGTGCCAGCAGTTACGGAACCTGGGGCATTCAGTACTTC	CASSYGTWGIQYF